The clone carrying this T cell receptor beta chain has a count of ten or more. Its matching antigen is unknown. These data are taken from a study of blood T cells in healthy people across ages. The study, taken as a whole, reports: Naive T cell percentage strongly correlated with TCR beta diversity. Diversity was higher, and naive CD4+ cells more numerous, in long-lived donors than in aged donors. Roughly linearly, TCR beta diversity per million T cells fell as age increased.

The CDR3 has 14 amino acids. The germline V gene has CDR1 SGDLS and CDR2 YYNGEE. Alongside a J-beta primer mix, a sample-barcoded 5' primer served in a second PCR lasting 7 to 11 cycles. TCRdb processed the 5' RACE reads anew with MiXCR; each CDR3 protein has one entry. The table has 550,000 to 700,000 distinct CDR3 sequences, 25% to 30% seen once; the top ten hold around a sixth. The rearrangement joins TRBV9 to TRBJ2-5; unclear D gene. Judging by the DNA end, TRBJ2-7 fits better; the J call may be wrong. The source of this sequence is a woman in her sixties or seventies in good health. The sample comprised blood. The CDR3 nucleotides read TGTGCCAGCAGCGTAGCTCCGAACTCCTACGAGCAGTACTTC. It translates to CASSVAPNSYEQYF.